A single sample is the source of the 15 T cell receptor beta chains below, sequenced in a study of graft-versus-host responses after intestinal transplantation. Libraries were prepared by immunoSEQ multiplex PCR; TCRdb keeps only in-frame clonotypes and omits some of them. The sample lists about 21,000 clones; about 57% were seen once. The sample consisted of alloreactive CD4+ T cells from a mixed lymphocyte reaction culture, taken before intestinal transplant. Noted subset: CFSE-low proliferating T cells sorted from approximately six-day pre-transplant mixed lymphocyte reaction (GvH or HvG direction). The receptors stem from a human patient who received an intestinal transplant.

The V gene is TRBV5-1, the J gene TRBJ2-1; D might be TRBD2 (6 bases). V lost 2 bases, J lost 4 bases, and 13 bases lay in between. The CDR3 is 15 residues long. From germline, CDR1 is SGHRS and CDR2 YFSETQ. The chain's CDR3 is CASSLQATSYNEQFF. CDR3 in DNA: TGCGCCAGCAGCTTACAGGCGACTAGTTACAATGAGCAGTTCTTC. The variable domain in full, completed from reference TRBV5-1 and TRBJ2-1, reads KAGVTQTPRYLIKTRGQQVTLSCSPISGHRSVSWYQQTPGQGLQFLFEYFSETQRNKGNFPGRFSGRQFSNSRSEMNVSTLELGDSALYLCASSLQATSYNEQFFGPGTRLTVL.

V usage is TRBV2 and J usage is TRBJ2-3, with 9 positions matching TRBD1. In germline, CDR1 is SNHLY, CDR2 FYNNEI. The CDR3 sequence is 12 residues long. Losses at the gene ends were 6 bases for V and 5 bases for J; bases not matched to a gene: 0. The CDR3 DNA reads TGTGCCAGCAGGGACAGGGGAGATACGCAGTATTTT. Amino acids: CASRDRGDTQYF.

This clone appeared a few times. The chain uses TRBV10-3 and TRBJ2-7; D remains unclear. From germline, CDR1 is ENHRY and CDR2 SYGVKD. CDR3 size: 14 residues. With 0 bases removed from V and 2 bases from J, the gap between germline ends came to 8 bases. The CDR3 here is CAISESRQTYEQYF. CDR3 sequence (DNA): TGTGCCATCAGTGAGTCCAGGCAAACCTACGAGCAGTACTTC.

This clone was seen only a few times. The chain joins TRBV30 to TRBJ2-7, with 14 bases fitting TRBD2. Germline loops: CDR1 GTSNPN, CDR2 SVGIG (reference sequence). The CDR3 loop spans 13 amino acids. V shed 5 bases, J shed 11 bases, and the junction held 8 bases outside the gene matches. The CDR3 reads CAWSRGLAGVEYF. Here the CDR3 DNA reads TGTGCCTGGTCTAGGGGACTAGCGGGAGTAGAGTACTTC.

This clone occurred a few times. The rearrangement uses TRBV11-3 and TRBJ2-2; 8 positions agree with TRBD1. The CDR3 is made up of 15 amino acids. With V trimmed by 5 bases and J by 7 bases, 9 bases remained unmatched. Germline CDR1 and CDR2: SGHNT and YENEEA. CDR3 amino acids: CASSKRTGRDGELFF. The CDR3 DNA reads TGTGCCAGCAGCAAACGGACAGGGCGGGACGGGGAGCTGTTTTTT. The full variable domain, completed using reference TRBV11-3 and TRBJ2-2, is EAGVVQSPRYKIIEKKQPVAFWCNPISGHNTLYWYLQNLGQGPELLIRYENEEAVDDSQLPKDRFSAERLKGVDSTLKIQPAELGDSAVYLCASSKRTGRDGELFFGEGSRLTVL.

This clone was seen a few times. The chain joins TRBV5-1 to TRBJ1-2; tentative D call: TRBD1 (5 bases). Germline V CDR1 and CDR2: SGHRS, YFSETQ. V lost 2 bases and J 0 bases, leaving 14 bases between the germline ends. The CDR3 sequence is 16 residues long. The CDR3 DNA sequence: TGCGCCAGCAGCTTTTTCAGGGCCGACACTAACTATGGCTACACCTTC. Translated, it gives CASSFFRADTNYGYTF.

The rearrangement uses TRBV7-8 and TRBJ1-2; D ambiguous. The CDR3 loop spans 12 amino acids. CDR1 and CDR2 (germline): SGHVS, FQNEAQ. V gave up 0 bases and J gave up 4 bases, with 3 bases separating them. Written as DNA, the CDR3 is TGTGCCAGCAGCTTAGCCGGCTATGGCTACACCTTC. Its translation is CASSLAGYGYTF.

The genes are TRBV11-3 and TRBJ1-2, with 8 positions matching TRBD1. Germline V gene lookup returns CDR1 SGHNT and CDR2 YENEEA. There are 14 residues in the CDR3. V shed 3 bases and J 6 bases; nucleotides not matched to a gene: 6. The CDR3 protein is CASSLADRGNGYTF. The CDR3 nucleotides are TGTGCCAGCAGCTTGGCCGACAGGGGAAATGGCTACACCTTC.

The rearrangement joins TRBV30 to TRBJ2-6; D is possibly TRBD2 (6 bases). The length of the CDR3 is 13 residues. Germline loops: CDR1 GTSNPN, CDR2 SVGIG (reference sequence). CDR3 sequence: CGGEVVGANVLTF. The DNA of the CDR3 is TGTGGGGGGGAAGTAGTAGGGGCCAACGTCCTGACTTTC.

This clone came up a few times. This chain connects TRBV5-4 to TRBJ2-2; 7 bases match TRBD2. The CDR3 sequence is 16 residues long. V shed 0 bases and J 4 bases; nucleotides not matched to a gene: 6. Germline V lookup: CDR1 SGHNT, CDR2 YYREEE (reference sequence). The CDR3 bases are TGTGCCAGCAGCTTGGGGACTAGTTCGTTCACCGGGGAGCTGTTTTTT. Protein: CASSLGTSSFTGELFF.

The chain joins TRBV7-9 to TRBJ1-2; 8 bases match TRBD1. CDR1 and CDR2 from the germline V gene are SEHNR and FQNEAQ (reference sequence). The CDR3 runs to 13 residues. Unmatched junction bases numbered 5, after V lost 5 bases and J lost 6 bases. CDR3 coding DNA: TGTGCCAGCAGCCCAGGACAGGGCCATGGCTACACCTTC. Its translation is CASSPGQGHGYTF.

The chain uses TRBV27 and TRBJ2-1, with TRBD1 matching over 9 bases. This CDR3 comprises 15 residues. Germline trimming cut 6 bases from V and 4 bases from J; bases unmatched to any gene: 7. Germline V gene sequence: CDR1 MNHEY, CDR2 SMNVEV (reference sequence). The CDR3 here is CASRTGTGLYNEQFF. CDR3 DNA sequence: TGTGCCAGCAGGACCGGGACAGGGCTATACAATGAGCAGTTCTTC.

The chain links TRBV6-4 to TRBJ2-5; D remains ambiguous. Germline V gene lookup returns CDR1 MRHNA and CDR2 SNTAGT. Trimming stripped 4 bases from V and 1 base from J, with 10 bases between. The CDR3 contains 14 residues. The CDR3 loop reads CASSAPGTQETQYF. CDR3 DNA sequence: TGTGCCAGCAGTGCCCCCGGTACCCAAGAGACCCAGTACTTC.

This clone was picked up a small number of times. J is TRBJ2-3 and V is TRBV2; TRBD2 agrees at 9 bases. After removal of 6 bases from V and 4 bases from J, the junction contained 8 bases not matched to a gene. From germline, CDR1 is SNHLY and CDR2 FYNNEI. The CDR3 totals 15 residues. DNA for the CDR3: TGTGCCAGCAGCGGCAGGGGACTAGCCGCAGATACGCAGTATTTT. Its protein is CASSGRGLAADTQYF.

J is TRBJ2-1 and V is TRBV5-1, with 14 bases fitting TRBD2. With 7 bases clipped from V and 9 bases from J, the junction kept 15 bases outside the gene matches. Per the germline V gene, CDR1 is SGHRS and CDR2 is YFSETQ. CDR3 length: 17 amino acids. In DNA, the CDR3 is TGCGCCAGCGGGAGGGGACTAGCGGGAGTATTCATGGGTGAGCAGTTCTTC. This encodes CASGRGLAGVFMGEQFF.